Below are 3 T cell receptor beta chains sequenced from a single sample in a study of blood T cell repertoires in COVID-19. Some clones are missing from TCRdb's copy, which holds only in-frame ones; the method was immunoSEQ multiplex PCR. Of 35,000 to 45,000 clones in the sample, more than 90% were seen once. Specimen: peripheral blood. Receptors originate from a man aged 45-65 years with COVID-19, enrolled during active disease.

The gene calls are TRBV9 and TRBJ2-3; tentatively, D is TRBD1 (6 bases). Trimming took 3 bases from V and 1 from J, leaving 15 bases between them. Per germline, CDR1 SGDLS and CDR2 YYNGEE. The CDR3 sequence is 16 residues long. The CDR3 nucleotides read TGTGCCAGCAGCGCCAGAGGGGGTTTGGGCACAGATACGCAGTATTTT. It is translated as CASSARGGLGTDTQYF.

The rearrangement links TRBV18 to TRBJ2-5; weak D call: TRBD2 (6 bases). Germline assignment: CDR1 KGHSH and CDR2 LQKENI. V gave up 3 bases and J gave up 2 bases, with 7 bases separating them. This CDR3 comprises 13 residues. CDR3 nucleotides: TGTGCCAGCTCACCGGGACTTCAAGAGACCCAGTACTTC. Residues: CASSPGLQETQYF.

The chain combines TRBV29-1 with TRBJ1-4; D may be TRBD1 (5 bases). In germline, CDR1 is SQVTM, CDR2 ANQGSEA. This CDR3 spans 15 amino acids. Trimming removed 4 bases at V and 6 bases at J, with 18 bases between. The chain's CDR3 is CSVVFQRGGDEKLFF. As DNA, the CDR3 is TGCAGCGTTGTATTCCAGAGGGGAGGGGATGAAAAACTGTTTTTT.